The clone carrying this TCR beta chain has at least ten counts. The data derive from a study of T-cell memory formation after mild COVID-19. The CDR3 has 12 amino acids. V gave up 6 bases and J gave up 7 bases, with 12 bases separating them. Using its own MiXCR run on the 5' RACE reads, TCRdb lists one record per CDR3 protein. The sample has some 340,000 distinct CDR3 sequences; under 15% are singletons. The rearrangement joins TRBV12-3 or TRBV12-4 to TRBJ2-5; no firm D call. The material sequenced was PBMCs or a T cell subset sorted from them (not recorded which). The clonotype originates from a man between 18 and 35 years old who had mild COVID-19 (a few samples of this study predate the infection). Cell type and time point are not known. CDR3 region: CASSPRIGTQYF. The CDR3 nucleotides read TGTGCCAGCAGCCCCAGGATCGGGACCCAGTACTTC.